The 8 T cell receptor beta chains below all came from one sample that was sequenced in a study of a mutant IDH1 vaccine in newly diagnosed glioma. The table came from immunoSEQ multiplex PCR; TCRdb's copy has only in-frame clones and leaves some out. The table records 95,000 to 120,000 clones, about nine tenths of them present only once. As to time point: week 11, during vaccination. Doses of 300 ug of mutant IDH1 20-mer peptide were given with topical imiquimod. These receptors' antigens are unknown. This sample comprised PBMCs, obtained from a glioma patient whose treatment included an IDH1 peptide vaccine. The receptors originated from a woman between 50 and 59 years old with glioma.

This clone was seen only once. V and J are TRBV4-1 and TRBJ2-1; 15 bases are a match to TRBD2. The V gene end was trimmed by 0 bases and the J gene end by 8 bases; junction bases not matched to a gene: 8. The CDR3 is made up of 18 amino acids. The germline V gene encodes CDR1 MGHRA and CDR2 YSYEKL. The CDR3, as DNA: TGCGCCAGCAGCCAAGAAGCGGGAGGACTAGCGGGAGGGGATGAGCAGTTCTTC. This gives the protein CASSQEAGGLAGGDEQFF.

The chain carries TRBV6-5 and TRBJ1-1; D gene unclear. V lost 6 bases and J 6 bases, leaving 14 bases between the germline ends. The germline CDR1 and CDR2 sequences are MNHEY and SVGAGI. This CDR3 comprises 13 residues. CDR3 loop: CASRFRVGAEAFF. Here the CDR3 DNA reads TGTGCCAGCAGGTTTCGGGTTGGGGCTGAAGCTTTCTTT.

The chain couples TRBV27 to TRBJ2-2; TRBD2 matches 7 bases. This CDR3 is 18 amino acids long. Germline values: CDR1 MNHEY, CDR2 SMNVEV (reference sequence). J was trimmed by 7 bases and V by 3 bases; bases with no gene match: 17. The CDR3 DNA follows: TGTGCCAGCAGTTTGGGGCCGCCGTCTAGCGGCAACGACGGGGAGCTGTTTTTT. Its protein is CASSLGPPSSGNDGELFF.

The J gene is TRBJ2-3, the V gene TRBV27; D not resolved. Deletions cut 6 bases from V and 3 bases from J, with 16 bases between. Per germline, CDR1 MNHEY and CDR2 SMNVEV (reference sequence). The CDR3 has 15 residues. DNA for the CDR3: TGTGCCAGCAGAAAGAAGGGTATGGGGACAGATACGCAGTATTTT. Amino acids: CASRKKGMGTDTQYF.

The chain couples TRBV21-1 to TRBJ2-7; TRBD2 was called by the table and not checked on the DNA. TRBV21-1 is described as a pseudogene. This CDR3 is built from 16 residues. The CDR3 reads CASSKGHLAGEYEQYF. CDR3 in DNA: TGTGCCAGCAGCAAAGGGCATCTAGCGGGAGAGTACGAGCAGTACTTC.

The chain recombines TRBV2 with TRBJ2-2; D perhaps matches TRBD2 (5 bases). Germline loops: CDR1 SNHLY, CDR2 FYNNEI. This CDR3 is 12 amino acids long. Trimming stripped 8 bases from V and 3 bases from J, with 7 bases between. The CDR3 region has the DNA TGTGCCAGCGAGGGCTACACCGGGGAGCTGTTTTTT. Its translation: CASEGYTGELFF.

This clone was detected many times. The V call is TRBV28, the J call TRBJ1-5; D call uncertain. Germline V lookup: CDR1 MDHEN, CDR2 SYDVKM. The CDR3 sequence is 14 residues long. V was clipped by 5 bases and J by 2 bases, with 10 bases between them. CDR3 bases: TGTGCCAGCAGTCCTTTTGGGGGCAATCAGCCCCAGCATTTT. Translation gives CASSPFGGNQPQHF. The full variable domain, with the rest looked up from reference TRBV28 and TRBJ1-5, is DVKVTQSSRYLVKRTGEKVFLECVQDMDHENMFWYRQDPGLGLRLIYFSYDVKMKEKGDIPEGYSVSREKKERFSLILESASTNQTSMYLCASSPFGGNQPQHFGDGTRLSIL.

The chain carries TRBV10-3 and TRBJ1-3, with D maybe TRBD1 (5 bases). The V end was cut by 9 bases, the J end by 4 bases, with 16 bases between. The CDR3 length is 14 residues. The germline V gene encodes CDR1 ENHRY and CDR2 SYGVKD. In nucleotides, the CDR3 is TGTGCCATTACCTCGGGGGGAACGGGAAACACCATATATTTT. Translated: CAITSGGTGNTIYF.